This T cell receptor beta chain comes out of a study of identical twins. Whole-study findings and limits: Invariant populations such as MAIT and iNKT cells could partly muddle zero-insertion analyses. Insertions were fewer in abundant cord blood beta clonotypes, whereas memory repertoires showed none of this pattern.

The CDR3 has 16 amino acids. V lost 6 bases and J 5 bases, leaving 20 bases between the germline ends. MiXCR, applied by TCRdb to the 5' RACE reads, yields one record per CDR3 protein. The sample records approximately 670,000 distinct CDR3 sequences, around 6% being singletons. As regards this clonotype: Its antigen is not known.

This sequence joins TRBV12-3 or TRBV12-4 and TRBJ1-5; tentative D call: TRBD1 (5 bases). This TCR was recovered from a man aged 18 to 29 in good health. Sequenced material: naive T cells sorted from blood. The CDR3 nucleotides read TGTGCCAGCAGCTCAAAGACCCGAGGCAGGGATCAGCCCCAGCATTTT. It specifies CASSSKTRGRDQPQHF.